This T cell receptor (beta chain) was found in a study of blood T cell repertoires in COVID-19 (dated by TCRdb to 2020 to 2021). For the study in its entirety: The collaborator samples originated in the United States, Italy and Spain and spanned the acute and convalescent phases of COVID-19. Nearly every sample came with metadata listing a de-identified subject ID, COVID-19 status, age in years and sex. The dataset comprised deeply sampled blood TCRbeta repertoires from subjects exposed to, actively infected with, or recovered from COVID-19. Samples were obtained from the ongoing ImmuneRACE study (first 160 participants) and from some 1,300 subjects provided by 6 global collaborators. The prospective study material was composed of cDNA or gDNA derived from T cells, B-cell-depleted T cells, or PBMCs. Where available, HLA class I and class II types were taken from metadata supplied by the sample provider and were not determined by assay-based typing. The repertoires were made available in a free public database intended to serve as a resource for research on the immune response to SARS-CoV-2.

The paper's findings and limits, for the study overall: The quantity of clinical and demographic metadata differed by source and by participant and was supplied without curation.

With respect to this clone: It has no known antigen specificity. Its ends do not fully match the called genes, so a read error is possible.

Collaborating institutions collected whole blood in K2EDTA tubes following their own protocols. Collaborator samples were shipped for TCRbeta analysis as frozen whole blood, isolated PBMCs, or DNA extracted from either sample type. CDR3 length: 17 amino acids, cysteine to phenylalanine. CDR3 DNA only is kept here, 51 bases in frame from base 1. Taken from the germline V gene (reference sequence), the CDR1 and CDR2 loops are SSHAT and FNYEAQ. The immunoSEQ Assay, a bias-controlled multiplex PCR, was used to amplify TCRbeta CDR3 regions from genomic DNA. The source study handled its data this way. The number of nucleated cells in each sample was estimated by amplification of reference gene primers within the assay. To quantify the absolute abundance of each unique TCRbeta CDR3 rearrangement, sequence reads were collapsed and filtered. For each sample, productive Simpson clonality was calculated as the square root of Simpson's diversity index over productive rearrangements. TCRdb's version of the immuneACCESS table is confined to in-frame rearrangements and falls short of the full clone set. An unresolved V gene accounts for under half of the shortfall where checked; the remainder is of unknown origin. D and trimming were read from the DNA, whereas the V and J calls and clone size are those reported in that table. The sample profile shows 50,000 to 75,000 clones; around 81% of them were found once. The top ten hold roughly 28% of the sample.

Sequenced material: peripheral blood. Recombination connected TRBV7-7 to TRBJ2-6, with 7 bases aligning to TRBD1. The TCR originated in a woman over 75 with active or convalescent COVID-19. The CDR3 amino acid sequence is: CASSLRGQCSGANVLTF. The nucleotide sequence reads TGTGCTAGCAGCTTAAGGGGGCAGTGCTCTGGGGCCAACGTCCTGACTTTC.